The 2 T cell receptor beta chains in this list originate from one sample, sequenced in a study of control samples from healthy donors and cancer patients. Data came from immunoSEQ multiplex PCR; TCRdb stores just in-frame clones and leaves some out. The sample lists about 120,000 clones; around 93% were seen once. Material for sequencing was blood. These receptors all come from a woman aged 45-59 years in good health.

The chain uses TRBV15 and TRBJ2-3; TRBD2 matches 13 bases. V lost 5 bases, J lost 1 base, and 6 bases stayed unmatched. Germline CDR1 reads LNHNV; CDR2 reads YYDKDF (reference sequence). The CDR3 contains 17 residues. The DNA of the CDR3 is TGTGCCACCAGCCGGACTAGCGGGAGAACTGGCACAGATACGCAGTATTTT. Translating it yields CATSRTSGRTGTDTQYF. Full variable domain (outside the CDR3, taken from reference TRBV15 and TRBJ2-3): DAMVIQNPRYQVTQFGKPVTLSCSQTLNHNVMYWYQQKSSQAPKLLFHYYDKDFNNEADTPDNFQSRRPNTSFCFLDIRSPGLGDTAMYLCATSRTSGRTGTDTQYFGPGTRLTVL.

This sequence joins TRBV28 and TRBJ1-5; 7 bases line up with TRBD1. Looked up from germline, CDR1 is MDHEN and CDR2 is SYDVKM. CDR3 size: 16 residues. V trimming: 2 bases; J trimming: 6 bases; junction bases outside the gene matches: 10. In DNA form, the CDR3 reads TGTGCCAGCAGTTTAGGTAGACAGGGAGGGACTCAGCCCCAGCATTTT. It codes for CASSLGRQGGTQPQHF.